These 25 T cell receptor beta chains were sequenced from one sample in a study of T cells in Graves' hyperthyroidism and ophthalmopathy. Amplification targeted TCR beta CDR3 regions from RNA transcripts. In the first-round RT-PCR of the TCR CDR3, the HTBI primer set was used. TCRdb re-called the multiplex PCR reads with MiXCR, one entry per CDR3 protein. The sample records roughly 720,000 distinct CDR3 sequences, 17% being singletons. Sequencing was done on a sample of blood. These receptors were collected from a man over 45 with Graves' hyperthyroidism.

This chain connects TRBV6-1 to TRBJ2-1; 8 bases fit TRBD2. The V segment lost 5 bases and the J segment 9 bases; nucleotides outside the gene matches: 9. Germline CDR1 and CDR2: MNHNS and SASEGT. The length of the CDR3 is 14 residues. The CDR3 nucleotides read TGTGCCAGCAGTTATATTAGCGGGAACGTTGAGCAGTTCTTC. Amino acids: CASSYISGNVEQFF.

This clonotype was found many times. The rearrangement uses TRBV7-2 and TRBJ2-2, with 11 bases lining up with TRBD2. V gave up 2 bases and J gave up 1 base; unmatched junction bases: 9. Germline V lookup: CDR1 SGHTA, CDR2 FQGNSA. This CDR3 comprises 19 residues. The CDR3, as DNA: TGTGCCAGCAGCTTAACACAGATAGCGGGAGGGTTGAACACCGGGGAGCTGTTTTTT. This translates into CASSLTQIAGGLNTGELFF.

V is TRBV20-1 and J is TRBJ1-6; D possibly corresponds to TRBD1 (5 bases). Deletions cut 1 base from V and 7 bases from J, with 11 bases between. This CDR3 contains 14 residues. CDR1 and CDR2 from the germline V gene are DFQATT and SNEGSKA (reference sequence). The chain's CDR3 is CSARVPGLNSPLHF. The CDR3 DNA is TGCAGTGCTAGAGTCCCAGGGTTAAATTCACCCCTCCACTTT.

This clonotype was detected ten times or more. The rearrangement links TRBV28 to TRBJ2-3; tentative D call: TRBD2 (6 bases). From germline, CDR1 is MDHEN and CDR2 SYDVKM. V was cut by 10 bases and J by 5 bases, with 16 bases left in between. The CDR3 has 13 amino acids. The CDR3 reads CATSFGTLDTQYF. The CDR3 bases are TGTGCCACCTCTTTCGGGACTCTAGATACGCAGTATTTT.

This clonotype was picked up a small number of times. The chain recombines TRBV20-1 with TRBJ1-4; D might be TRBD1 (6 bases). In germline, CDR1 is DFQATT, CDR2 SNEGSKA (reference sequence). Trimming removed 1 base at V and 8 bases at J, with 14 bases between. This CDR3 contains 14 residues. CDR3 in DNA: TGCAGTGCTAGAGTCAGTTGGGGGGGCGAAAAACTGTTTTTT. Translating gives CSARVSWGGEKLFF.

In this sample, this clonotype turned up a few times. The V call is TRBV5-1, the J call TRBJ1-2, with 8 bases identical to TRBD1. CDR3 size: 15 residues. The V gene's germline CDR1 is SGHRS and CDR2 YFSETQ. V gave up 0 bases and J gave up 7 bases; unmatched junction bases: 8. In DNA form, the CDR3 reads TGCGCCAGCAGCTTGGAACAGGGGGTAGTTGGTGGCTACACCTTC. Translation gives CASSLEQGVVGGYTF.

Ten or more counts support this clonotype. V is TRBV10-3 and J is TRBJ2-7, with D tentatively TRBD2 (5 bases). The CDR3 contains 13 residues. Germline V gene lookup returns CDR1 ENHRY and CDR2 SYGVKD. Trimming pared 5 bases from V and 4 bases from J, leaving 12 bases between. CDR3 loop: CAISFGERYEQYF. The CDR3 coding sequence is TGTGCCATCAGTTTCGGGGAGCGATACGAGCAGTACTTC.

This clonotype appeared a few times. The chain joins TRBV7-2 to TRBJ1-5; D remains ambiguous. V lost 5 bases to trimming and J lost 0 bases, with 8 bases between them. Germline-derived CDR1 and CDR2 are SGHTA and FQGNSA. The CDR3 runs 14 residues. CDR3 sequence reads: CASSPSYSNQPQHF. The CDR3 DNA sequence: TGTGCCAGCAGCCCAAGCTATAGCAATCAGCCCCAGCATTTT.

This clonotype was recorded at least ten times. V and J are TRBV7-2 and TRBJ2-3, with 15 bases matching TRBD2. The germline CDR1 and CDR2 sequences are SGHTA and FQGNSA. V gave up 7 bases and J gave up 2 bases; unmatched junction bases: 13. This CDR3 is 19 amino acids long. The CDR3 DNA is TGTGCCAGCACCCAAGGGGGACTAGCGGGAGGCCTTCCCACAGATACGCAGTATTTT. Protein: CASTQGGLAGGLPTDTQYF.

About this clonotype: One end of the junction is discordant with germline, which a read error may explain. V is TRBV27 and J is TRBJ1-2; D call uncertain. Looked up from germline, CDR1 is MNHEY and CDR2 is SMNVEV (reference sequence). This CDR3 spans 12 amino acids. The CDR3 DNA sequence: TGTGCCAGCAGCTGGGGTACCGGGCCGCCTCTCTTC. Translated, it gives CASSWGTGPPLF.

This clonotype has a count of ten or more. This chain links TRBV28 with TRBJ1-3; TRBD1 agrees at 7 bases. The germline V gene has CDR1 MDHEN and CDR2 SYDVKM. Losses at the gene ends were 4 bases for V and 2 bases for J; bases not matched to a gene: 5. This CDR3 is built from 15 residues. This CDR3 is CASSYMTGTGNTIYF. CDR3 sequence (DNA): TGTGCCAGCAGTTACATGACAGGGACTGGAAACACCATATATTTT.

This clonotype showed up just a few times. The gene calls are TRBV30 and TRBJ2-1; 8 bases agree with TRBD2. The germline CDR1 and CDR2 sequences are GTSNPN and SVGIG (reference sequence). CDR3 length: 15 residues. Trimming cost V 4 bases and J 3 bases; bases outside gene matches: 8. The CDR3 nucleotides read TGTGCCTGGACCCTGGGGAGCGGGAGCTACAATGAGCAGTTCTTC. Amino acids: CAWTLGSGSYNEQFF. Combining the CDR3 with reference TRBV30 and TRBJ2-1 gives the whole variable domain SQTIHQWPATLVQPVGSPLSLECTVEGTSNPNLYWYRQAAGRGLQLLFYSVGIGQISSEVPQNLSASRPQDRQFILSSKKLLLSDSGFYLCAWTLGSGSYNEQFFGPGTRLTVL.

The CDR3 region is CAWSPRDRGASNQPQHF. CDR3 bases: TGTGCCTGGAGTCCCCGGGACAGGGGAGCCTCCAATCAGCCCCAGCATTTT. The chain joins TRBV30 to TRBJ1-5, with TRBD1 identical over 10 bases. Unmatched junction bases numbered 10, after V lost 2 bases and J lost 3 bases. CDR3 length: 17 amino acids. Germline V gene sequence: CDR1 GTSNPN, CDR2 SVGIG (reference sequence).

This clonotype was observed at least ten times. The chain carries TRBV29-1 and TRBJ1-1, with D perhaps matching TRBD1 (5 bases). The CDR3 is 12 amino acids. V lost 2 bases and J 7 bases, leaving 11 bases between the germline ends. From germline, CDR1 is SQVTM and CDR2 ANQGSEA. Here the CDR3 DNA reads TGCAGCGTTGAACCCAGGCAGGGTGAAGCTTTCTTT. Its protein is CSVEPRQGEAFF. The full variable domain, with the rest looked up from reference TRBV29-1 and TRBJ1-1, is SAVISQKPSRDICQRGTSLTIQCQVDSQVTMMFWYRQQPGQSLTLIATANQGSEATYESGFVIDKFPISRPNLTFSTLTVSNMSPEDSSIYLCSVEPRQGEAFFGQGTRLTVV.

This clonotype was counted ten times or more. The V gene is TRBV28, the J gene TRBJ1-5; unclear D gene. The CDR3 runs 13 residues. In germline, CDR1 is MDHEN, CDR2 SYDVKM. The V gene lost 4 bases and the J gene lost 0 bases, with 4 bases spanning the gap. The CDR3 spells CASSSRSNQPQHF. CDR3 nucleotide sequence: TGTGCCAGCAGTTCCCGTAGCAATCAGCCCCAGCATTTT. The whole variable domain, remainder taken from reference TRBV28 and TRBJ1-5, is DVKVTQSSRYLVKRTGEKVFLECVQDMDHENMFWYRQDPGLGLRLIYFSYDVKMKEKGDIPEGYSVSREKKERFSLILESASTNQTSMYLCASSSRSNQPQHFGDGTRLSIL.

This clonotype has a count of ten or more. The chain joins TRBV10-3 to TRBJ1-1; D is unresolved. CDR3 length: 13 amino acids. The V and J ends lost 4 bases and 1 base respectively, with 7 bases between them. From germline, CDR1 is ENHRY and CDR2 SYGVKD. The CDR3 DNA reads TGTGCCATCAGTGGGGTTCGGAACACTGAAGCTTTCTTT. As protein: CAISGVRNTEAFF.

This clonotype was detected only a few times. This chain joins TRBV20-1 and TRBJ2-5; D not certain. With 2 bases removed from V and 4 bases from J, the gap between germline ends came to 8 bases. This CDR3 is built from 12 residues. Germline lookup yields CDR1 DFQATT and CDR2 SNEGSKA (reference sequence). The CDR3 reads CSARPPRETQYF. Here the CDR3 DNA reads TGCAGTGCTAGACCCCCTAGAGAGACCCAGTACTTC.

The rearrangement uses TRBV30 and TRBJ2-1; D uncertain. V was shortened by 1 base and J by 6 bases, with 16 bases between the two germline ends. Germline V gene sequence: CDR1 GTSNPN, CDR2 SVGIG (reference sequence). CDR3 length: 15 amino acids. The CDR3 sequence: CAWSGGGRTCNEQFF. CDR3 nucleotide sequence: TGTGCCTGGAGTGGAGGTGGGCGCACCTGCAATGAGCAGTTCTTC.

This clonotype appeared many times. The chain uses TRBV7-8 and TRBJ1-1, with D unclear. The CDR3 is 15 residues long. V was clipped by 5 bases and J by 1 base, with 14 bases between them. The germline CDR1 and CDR2 sequences are SGHVS and FQNEAQ. CDR3 nucleotide sequence: TGTGCCAGCAGCCCAACCCCGACGTCGAACACTGAAGCTTTCTTT. Translated, it gives CASSPTPTSNTEAFF. Variable domain in full (rest from reference TRBV7-8 and TRBJ1-1): GAGVSQSPRYKVAKRGQDVALRCDPISGHVSLFWYQQALGQGPEFLTYFQNEAQLDKSGLPSDRFFAERPEGSVSTLKIQRTQQEDSAVYLCASSPTPTSNTEAFFGQGTRLTVV.

This clonotype was picked up a small number of times. This chain links TRBV7-2 with TRBJ2-2, with TRBD2 matching over 9 bases. This CDR3 region has 14 residues. The trim removed 8 bases at V and 5 bases at J, leaving 6 bases unmatched. Germline loops: CDR1 SGHTA, CDR2 FQGNSA. The CDR3 DNA follows: TGTGCCAGCCTGGAAGCGGGAGGAACCGGGGAGCTGTTTTTT. This gives the protein CASLEAGGTGELFF.

This clonotype occurred a few times. V usage is TRBV10-1 and J usage is TRBJ2-1, with D perhaps matching TRBD1 or TRBD2 (6 bases each). Per the germline V gene, CDR1 is WNHNN and CDR2 is SYGVQD (reference sequence). Deletions cut 3 bases from V and 9 bases from J, with 18 bases between. The CDR3 runs 15 residues. CDR3: CASSDPGASTSEQFF. Here the CDR3 DNA reads TGCGCCAGCAGTGACCCGGGGGCATCGACAAGTGAGCAGTTCTTC.

This clonotype has more than one count but fewer than ten. The chain couples TRBV6-5 to TRBJ2-2, with no clear D. There are 15 residues in the CDR3. Between the trimmed V and J ends, which lost 0 bases and 5 bases, there was a span of 10 bases. From germline, CDR1 is MNHEY and CDR2 SVGAGI. Written as DNA, the CDR3 is TGTGCCAGCAGTTACTCGGACCTGGGGACCGGGGAGCTGTTTTTT. The encoded protein is CASSYSDLGTGELFF.

The sample holds many counts of this clonotype. The V call is TRBV7-3, the J call TRBJ2-1; D is ambiguous. Per germline, CDR1 SGHTA and CDR2 FQGTGA. The CDR3 is 14 amino acids. Trimming removed 0 bases at V and 9 bases at J, with 12 bases between. The CDR3 sequence: CASSLTSSSREQFF. CDR3 sequence (DNA): TGTGCCAGCAGCTTAACATCCTCAAGCCGTGAGCAGTTCTTC.

This chain connects TRBV30 to TRBJ1-4; 10 bases map to TRBD1. Germline-derived CDR1 and CDR2 are GTSNPN and SVGIG (reference sequence). The CDR3 contains 17 residues. Trimming took 3 bases from V and 2 from J; bases not matched to a gene: 9. The CDR3 DNA reads TGTGCCTGGAGGGAAAAGGACAGGGGGAGGACTAATGAAAAACTGTTTTTT. Protein sequence: CAWREKDRGRTNEKLFF.

This clonotype was counted many times. This sequence joins TRBV27 and TRBJ2-7, with D maybe TRBD1 (7 bases). Between the trimmed V and J ends, which lost 3 bases and 3 bases, there was a span of 12 bases. Germline V gene data show CDR1 as MNHEY and CDR2 as SMNVEV (reference sequence). The CDR3 runs 14 residues. The CDR3 DNA is TGTGCCAGCAGTTTGCAGGGGGGATTCTACGAGCAGTACTTC. Protein: CASSLQGGFYEQYF.